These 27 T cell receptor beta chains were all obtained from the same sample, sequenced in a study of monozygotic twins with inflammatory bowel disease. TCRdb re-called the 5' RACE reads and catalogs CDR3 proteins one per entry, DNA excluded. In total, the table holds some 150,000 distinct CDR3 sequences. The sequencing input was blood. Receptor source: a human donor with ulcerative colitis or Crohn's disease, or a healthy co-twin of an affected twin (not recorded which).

CDR3: CASSYLTGTGATGELFF. The rearrangement joins TRBV6-5 to TRBJ2-2; the D call from TCRdb, TRBD1, cannot be confirmed without DNA. Germline V gene data show CDR1 as MNHEY and CDR2 as SVGAGI. CDR3 length equals 17 residues.

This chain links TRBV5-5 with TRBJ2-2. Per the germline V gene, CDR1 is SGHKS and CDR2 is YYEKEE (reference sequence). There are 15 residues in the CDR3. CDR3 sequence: CASSLEGFITGELFF. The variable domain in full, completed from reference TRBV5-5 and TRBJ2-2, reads DAGVTQSPTHLIKTRGQQVTLRCSPISGHKSVSWYQQVLGQGPQFIFQYYEKEERGRGNFPDRFSARQFPNYSSELNVNALLLGDSALYLCASSLEGFITGELFFGEGSRLTVL.

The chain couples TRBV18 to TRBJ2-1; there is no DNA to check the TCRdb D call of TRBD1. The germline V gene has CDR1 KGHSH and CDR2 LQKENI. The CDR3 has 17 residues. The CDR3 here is CASSSFLGTGTINEQFF.

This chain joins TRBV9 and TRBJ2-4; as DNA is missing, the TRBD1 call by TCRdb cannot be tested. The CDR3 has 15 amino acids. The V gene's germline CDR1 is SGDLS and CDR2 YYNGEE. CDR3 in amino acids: CASSIQGSVGNMQYF.

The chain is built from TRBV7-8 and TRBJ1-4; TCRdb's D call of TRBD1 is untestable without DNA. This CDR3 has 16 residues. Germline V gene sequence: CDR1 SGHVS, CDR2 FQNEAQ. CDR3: CASSLVGAATNEKLFF.

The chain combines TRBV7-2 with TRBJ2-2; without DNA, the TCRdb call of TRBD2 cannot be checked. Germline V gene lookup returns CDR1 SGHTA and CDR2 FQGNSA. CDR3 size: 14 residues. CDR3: CASSPGLDTGELFF.

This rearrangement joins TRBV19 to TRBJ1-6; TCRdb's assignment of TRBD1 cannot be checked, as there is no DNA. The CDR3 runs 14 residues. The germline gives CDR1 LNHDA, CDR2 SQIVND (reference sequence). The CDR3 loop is CASMNRDRGFPLHF.

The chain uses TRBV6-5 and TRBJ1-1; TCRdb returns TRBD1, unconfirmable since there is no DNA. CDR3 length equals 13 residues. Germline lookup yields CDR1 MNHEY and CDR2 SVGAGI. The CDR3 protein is CASNRGRGTEAFF.

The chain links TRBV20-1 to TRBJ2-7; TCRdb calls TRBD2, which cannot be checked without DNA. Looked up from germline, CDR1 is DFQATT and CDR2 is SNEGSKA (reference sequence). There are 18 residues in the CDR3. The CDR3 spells CGARAGGTSGRVGHEQYF.

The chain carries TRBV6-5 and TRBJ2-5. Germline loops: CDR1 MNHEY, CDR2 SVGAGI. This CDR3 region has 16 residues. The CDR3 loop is CASSYGSDLYQETQYF.

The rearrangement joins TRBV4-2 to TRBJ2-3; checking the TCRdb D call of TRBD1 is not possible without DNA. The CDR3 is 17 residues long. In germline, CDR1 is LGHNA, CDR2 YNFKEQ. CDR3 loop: CASSQDPEGGGTDTQYF.

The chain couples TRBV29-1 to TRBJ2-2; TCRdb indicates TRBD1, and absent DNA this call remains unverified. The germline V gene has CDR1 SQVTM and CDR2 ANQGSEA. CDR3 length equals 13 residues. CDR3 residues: CSGSGSNTGELFF.

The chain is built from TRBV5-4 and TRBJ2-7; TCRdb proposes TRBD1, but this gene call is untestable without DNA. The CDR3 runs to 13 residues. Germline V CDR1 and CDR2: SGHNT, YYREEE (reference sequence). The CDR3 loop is CASSSGQGRKQYF. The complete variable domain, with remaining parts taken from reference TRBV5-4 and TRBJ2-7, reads ETGVTQSPTHLIKTRGQQVTLRCSSQSGHNTVSWYQQALGQGPQFIFQYYREEENGRGNFPPRFSGLQFPNYSSELNVNALELDDSALYLCASSSGQGRKQYFGPGTRLTVT.

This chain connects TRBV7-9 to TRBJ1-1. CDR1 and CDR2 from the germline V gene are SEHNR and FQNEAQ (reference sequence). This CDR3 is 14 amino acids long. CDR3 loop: CASSLVFENTEAFF.

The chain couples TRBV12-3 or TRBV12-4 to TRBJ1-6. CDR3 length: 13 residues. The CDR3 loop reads CASSLIRSSPLHF.

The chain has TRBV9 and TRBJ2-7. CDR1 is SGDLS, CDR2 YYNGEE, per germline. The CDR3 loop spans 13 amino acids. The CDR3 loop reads CASSIGGAYEQYF.

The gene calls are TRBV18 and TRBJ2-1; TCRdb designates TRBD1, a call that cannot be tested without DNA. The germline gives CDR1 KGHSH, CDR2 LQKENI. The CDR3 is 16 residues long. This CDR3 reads CASSPRPGLSYNEQFF. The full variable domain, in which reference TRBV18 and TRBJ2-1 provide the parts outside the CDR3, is NAGVMQNPRHLVRRRGQEARLRCSPMKGHSHVYWYRQLPEEGLKFMVYLQKENIIDESGMPKERFSAEFPKEGPSILRIQQVVRGDSAAYFCASSPRPGLSYNEQFFGPGTRLTVL.

The CDR3 protein is CASSPRYKNQPQHF. This rearrangement joins TRBV18 to TRBJ1-5. CDR3 size: 14 residues. From germline, CDR1 is KGHSH and CDR2 LQKENI.

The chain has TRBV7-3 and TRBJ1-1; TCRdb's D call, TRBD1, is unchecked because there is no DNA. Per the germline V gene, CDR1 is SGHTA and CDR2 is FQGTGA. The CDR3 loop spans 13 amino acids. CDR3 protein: CASSQGMNTEAFF.

The CDR3 protein is CASSFRTGFGDTQYF. The chain uses TRBV5-1 and TRBJ2-3; TCRdb names TRBD1, which stays unverified in the absence of DNA. The CDR3 contains 15 residues. The germline V gene has CDR1 SGHRS and CDR2 YFSETQ.

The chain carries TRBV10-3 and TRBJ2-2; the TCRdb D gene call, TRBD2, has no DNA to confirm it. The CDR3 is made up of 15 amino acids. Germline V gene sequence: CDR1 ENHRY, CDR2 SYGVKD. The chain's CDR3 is CAILPAGGGTGELFF.

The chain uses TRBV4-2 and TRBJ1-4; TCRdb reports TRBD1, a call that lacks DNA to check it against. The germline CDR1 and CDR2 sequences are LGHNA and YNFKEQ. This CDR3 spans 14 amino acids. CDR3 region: CASKQGATNEKLFF.

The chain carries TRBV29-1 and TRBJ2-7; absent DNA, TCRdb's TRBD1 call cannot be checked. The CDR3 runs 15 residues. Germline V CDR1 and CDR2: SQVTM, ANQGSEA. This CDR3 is CSVASGTGGPYEQYF.

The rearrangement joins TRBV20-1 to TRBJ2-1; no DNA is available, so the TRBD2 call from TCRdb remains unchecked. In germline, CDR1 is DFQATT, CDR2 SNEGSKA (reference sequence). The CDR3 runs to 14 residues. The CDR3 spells CSARRGLTYNEQFF.

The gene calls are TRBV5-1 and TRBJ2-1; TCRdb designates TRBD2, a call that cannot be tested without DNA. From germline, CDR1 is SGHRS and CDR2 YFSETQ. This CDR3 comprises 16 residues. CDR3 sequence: CASSLRLAGVGDEQFF.

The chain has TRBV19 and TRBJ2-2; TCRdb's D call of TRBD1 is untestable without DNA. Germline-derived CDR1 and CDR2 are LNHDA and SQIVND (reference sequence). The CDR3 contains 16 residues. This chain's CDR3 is CASSIATPRGTGELFF.

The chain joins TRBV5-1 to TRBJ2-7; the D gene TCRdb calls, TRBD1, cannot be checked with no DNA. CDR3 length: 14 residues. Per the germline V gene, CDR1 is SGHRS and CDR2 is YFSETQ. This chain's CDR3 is CASRPGTGDYEQYF. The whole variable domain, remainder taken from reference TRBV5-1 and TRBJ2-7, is KAGVTQTPRYLIKTRGQQVTLSCSPISGHRSVSWYQQTPGQGLQFLFEYFSETQRNKGNFPGRFSGRQFSNSRSEMNVSTLELGDSALYLCASRPGTGDYEQYFGPGTRLTVT.